This is a list of T cell receptor beta chains from one sample in a study of beta chain features in type 1 diabetes. Clones were read by immunoSEQ multiplex PCR, and TCRdb kept only the in-frame ones, dropping some. This sample has a few hundred thousand clones; approximately 30% occur once, and the top ten carry 0.065%. Material: naive CD4+ T cells from blood. The receptors were sampled from a man between 18 and 35 years old in good health. The CDR3 runs from the conserved cysteine through the conserved F or W. D genes are given only for firm matches. For some rows the clone size is stated as once, few or many, or as a class when expanded; others skip it.

size,D,V,J,DNA,CDR3
.,TRBD2,TRBV10-3,TRBJ2-3,TGTGCCATCAGTGACCTAGCGGGATCAGATACGCAGTATTTT,CAISDLAGSDTQYF
.,.,TRBV27,TRBJ1-2,TGTGCCAGCAGTTCCCCCACAGAAGCTAACTATGGCTACACCTTC,CASSSPTEANYGYTF
.,.,TRBV20-1,TRBJ2-3,TGCAGTGCTAGATCTTGGGATACGCAGTATTTT,CSARSWDTQYF
few,.,TRBV7-2,TRBJ2-1,TGTGCCAGCAGCTTGGCCCTAGGGACCAATGAGCAGTTCTTC,CASSLALGTNEQFF
few,TRBD1,TRBV30,TRBJ2-3,TGTGCCTGGAGAACAGGGGTTTCAGGACTCAAGTATTTT,CAWRTGVSGLKYF
.,TRBD2,TRBV5-1,TRBJ2-5,TGCGCCAGCAGCTTCGGGCTAGCGGAAACGACCCAGTACTTC,CASSFGLAETTQYF
.,.,TRBV30,TRBJ1-5,TGTGCCTGGAGTGTACAAGCCCTCAGCAATCAGCCCCAGCATTTT,CAWSVQALSNQPQHF
.,.,TRBV28,TRBJ2-7,TGTGCCAGCAGTTCCCTCTCCTGGGGGGGCGTCTACGAGCAGTACTTC,CASSSLSWGGVYEQYF
.,TRBD2,TRBV28,TRBJ2-3,TGTGCCAGCAGTCGTAGCGGGAGAATAGGTAGCGATACGCAGTATTTT,CASSRSGRIGSDTQYF
few,.,TRBV7-2,TRBJ2-2,TGTGCCAGCAGCTTAGAACTGCTCCCGAACACCGGGGAGCTGTTTTTT,CASSLELLPNTGELFF
.,.,TRBV27,TRBJ1-2,TGTGCCAGCAGTTTAGAGGGCTCCCTCGACTATGGCTACACCTTC,CASSLEGSLDYGYTF
.,TRBD2,TRBV30,TRBJ2-3,TGTGCCTGGACCCCGCCTAGCGGAGGAAGCACAGATACGCAGTATTTT,CAWTPPSGGSTDTQYF
.,.,TRBV10-3,TRBJ1-2,TGTGCCATCAGGGCGGAGGATTATTATGGCTACACCTTC,CAIRAEDYYGYTF
.,TRBD1,TRBV2,TRBJ1-5,TGTGCCAGCACCTCGGACAGGGGGCAAAATCAGCCCCAGCATTTT,CASTSDRGQNQPQHF